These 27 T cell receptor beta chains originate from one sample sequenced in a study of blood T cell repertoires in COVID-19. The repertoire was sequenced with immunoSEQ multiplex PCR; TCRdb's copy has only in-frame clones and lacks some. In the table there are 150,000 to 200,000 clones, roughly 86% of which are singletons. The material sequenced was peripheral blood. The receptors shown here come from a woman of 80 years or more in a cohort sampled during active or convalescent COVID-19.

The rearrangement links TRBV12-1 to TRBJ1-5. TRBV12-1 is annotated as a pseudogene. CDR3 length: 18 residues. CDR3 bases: TGTGCCAGCAGCTTTGCGCTCGGGGGGGCCAGTCCGAATCAGCCCCAGCATTTT. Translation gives CASSFALGGASPNQPQHF.

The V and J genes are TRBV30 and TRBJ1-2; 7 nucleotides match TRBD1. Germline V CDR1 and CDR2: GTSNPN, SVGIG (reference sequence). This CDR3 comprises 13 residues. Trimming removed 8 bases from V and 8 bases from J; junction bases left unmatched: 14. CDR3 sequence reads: CAVDRENVRGYTF. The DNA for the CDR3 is TGTGCCGTTGACAGGGAAAATGTAAGGGGCTACACCTTC.

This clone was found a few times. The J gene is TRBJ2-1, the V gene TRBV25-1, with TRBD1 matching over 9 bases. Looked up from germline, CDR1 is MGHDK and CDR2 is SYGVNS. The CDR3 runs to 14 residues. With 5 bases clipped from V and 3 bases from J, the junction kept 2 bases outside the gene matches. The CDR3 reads CASSRDRDYNEQFF. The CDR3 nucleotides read TGTGCCAGCAGTCGGGACAGGGACTACAATGAGCAGTTCTTC.

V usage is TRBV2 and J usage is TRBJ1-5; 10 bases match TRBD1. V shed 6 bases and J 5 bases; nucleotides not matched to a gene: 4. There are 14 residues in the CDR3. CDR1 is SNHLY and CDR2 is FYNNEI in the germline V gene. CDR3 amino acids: CASSYGQGDQPQHF. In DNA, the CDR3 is TGTGCCAGCAGCTACGGACAGGGGGATCAGCCCCAGCATTTT.

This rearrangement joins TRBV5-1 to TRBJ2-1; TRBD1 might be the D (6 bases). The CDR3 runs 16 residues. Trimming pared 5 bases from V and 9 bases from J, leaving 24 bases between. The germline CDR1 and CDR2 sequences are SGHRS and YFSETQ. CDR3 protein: CASSFRDRSLSGEQFF. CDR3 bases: TGCGCCAGCAGTTTCCGAGACAGGTCCTTAAGCGGTGAGCAGTTCTTC.

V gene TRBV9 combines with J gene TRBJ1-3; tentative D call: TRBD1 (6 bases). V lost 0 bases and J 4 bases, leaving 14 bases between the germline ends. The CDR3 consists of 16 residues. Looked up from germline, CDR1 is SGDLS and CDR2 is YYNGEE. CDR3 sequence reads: CASSVVDRLGGNTIYF. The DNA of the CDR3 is TGTGCCAGCAGCGTAGTCGACAGGCTCGGGGGAAACACCATATATTTT.

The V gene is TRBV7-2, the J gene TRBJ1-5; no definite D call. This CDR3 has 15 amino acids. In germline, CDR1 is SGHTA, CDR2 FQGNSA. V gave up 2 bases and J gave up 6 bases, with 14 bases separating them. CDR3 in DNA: TGTGCCAGCAGCTTATACGGGGAGGCGGGTCAGCCCCAGCATTTT. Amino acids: CASSLYGEAGQPQHF. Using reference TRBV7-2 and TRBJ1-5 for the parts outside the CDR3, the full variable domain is GAGVSQSPSNKVTEKGKDVELRCDPISGHTALYWYRQSLGQGLEFLIYFQGNSAPDKSGLPSDRFSAERTGGSVSTLTIQRTQQEDSAVYLCASSLYGEAGQPQHFGDGTRLSIL.

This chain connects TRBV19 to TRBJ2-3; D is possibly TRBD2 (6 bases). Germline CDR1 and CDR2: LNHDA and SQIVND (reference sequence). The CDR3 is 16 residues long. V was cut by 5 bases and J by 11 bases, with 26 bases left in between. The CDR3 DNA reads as TGTGCCAGTAGTTCCAACTCGGGACTCGGGTTGGGTCGGCAGTATTTT. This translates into CASSSNSGLGLGRQYF.

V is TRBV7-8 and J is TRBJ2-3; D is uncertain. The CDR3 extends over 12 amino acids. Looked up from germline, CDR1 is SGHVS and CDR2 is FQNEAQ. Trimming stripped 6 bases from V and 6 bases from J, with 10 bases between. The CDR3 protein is CASSPVIDTQYF. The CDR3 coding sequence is TGTGCCAGCAGTCCAGTGATCGATACGCAGTATTTT.

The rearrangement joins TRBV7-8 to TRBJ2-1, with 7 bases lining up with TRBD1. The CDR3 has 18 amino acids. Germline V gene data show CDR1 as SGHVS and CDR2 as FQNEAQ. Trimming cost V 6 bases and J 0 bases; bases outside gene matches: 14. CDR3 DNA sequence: TGTGCCAGCAGGTTCCGTCCGGGACAGCTAGGCTCCTACAATGAGCAGTTCTTC. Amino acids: CASRFRPGQLGSYNEQFF.

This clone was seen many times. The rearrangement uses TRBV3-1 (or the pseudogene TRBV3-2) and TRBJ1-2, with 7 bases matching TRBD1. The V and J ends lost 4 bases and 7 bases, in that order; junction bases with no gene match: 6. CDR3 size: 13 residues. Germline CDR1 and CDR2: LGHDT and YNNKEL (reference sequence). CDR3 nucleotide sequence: TGTGCCAGCAGCCCCGCCAGGGGGGTTGGCTACACCTTC. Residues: CASSPARGVGYTF.

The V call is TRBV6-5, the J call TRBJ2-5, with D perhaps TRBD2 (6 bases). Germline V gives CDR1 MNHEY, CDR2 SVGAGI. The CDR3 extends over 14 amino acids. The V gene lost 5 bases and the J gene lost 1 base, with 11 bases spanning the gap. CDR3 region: CASSRAGAQETQYF. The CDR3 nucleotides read TGTGCCAGCAGTCGAGCGGGCGCCCAAGAGACCCAGTACTTC.

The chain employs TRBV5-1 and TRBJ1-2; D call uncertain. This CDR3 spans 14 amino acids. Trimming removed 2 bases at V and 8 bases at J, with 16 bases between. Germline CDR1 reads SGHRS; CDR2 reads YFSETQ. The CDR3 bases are TGCGCCAGCAGCTTAGGTGGGGAAGCTAGCGGCTACACCTTC. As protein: CASSLGGEASGYTF.

In DNA form, the CDR3 reads TGCGCCAGCAGCTTGGAGACCCGCGGAGAGCAGTACTTC. Translated, it gives CASSLETRGEQYF. The chain couples TRBV5-1 to TRBJ2-7, with D hard to call. Per the germline V gene, CDR1 is SGHRS and CDR2 is YFSETQ. The CDR3 covers 13 residues. The germline V and J ends were trimmed by 0 bases and 7 bases, with 11 bases remaining between them.

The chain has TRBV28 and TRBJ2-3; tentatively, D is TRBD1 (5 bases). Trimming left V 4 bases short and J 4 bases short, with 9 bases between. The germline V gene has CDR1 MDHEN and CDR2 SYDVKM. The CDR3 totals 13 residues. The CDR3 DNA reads TGTGCCAGCAGTTCAGGGTTGTCAGATACGCAGTATTTT. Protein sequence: CASSSGLSDTQYF.

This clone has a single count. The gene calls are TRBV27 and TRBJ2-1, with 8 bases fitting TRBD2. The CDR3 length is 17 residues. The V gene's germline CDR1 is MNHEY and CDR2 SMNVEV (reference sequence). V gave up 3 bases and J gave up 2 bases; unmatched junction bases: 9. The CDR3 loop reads CASSLSLIAGTYNEQFF. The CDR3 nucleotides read TGTGCCAGCAGTTTGAGTCTGATAGCGGGAACCTACAATGAGCAGTTCTTC.

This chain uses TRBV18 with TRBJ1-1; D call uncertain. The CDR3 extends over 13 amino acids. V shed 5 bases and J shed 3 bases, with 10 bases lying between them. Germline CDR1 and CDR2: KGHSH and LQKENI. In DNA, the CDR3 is TGTGCCAGCTCAATGGCACGGGACACTGAAGCTTTCTTT. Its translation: CASSMARDTEAFF.

The CDR3 nucleotides read TGCGCCAGCAGCCCTAGCGGCGAACTGGGGTCGGCCCAGCATTTT. Translated: CASSPSGELGSAQHF. The genes are TRBV5-1 and TRBJ1-5; D remains unclear. The CDR3 covers 15 residues. Looked up from germline, CDR1 is SGHRS and CDR2 is YFSETQ. Deletions cut 4 bases from V and 11 bases from J, with 22 bases between.

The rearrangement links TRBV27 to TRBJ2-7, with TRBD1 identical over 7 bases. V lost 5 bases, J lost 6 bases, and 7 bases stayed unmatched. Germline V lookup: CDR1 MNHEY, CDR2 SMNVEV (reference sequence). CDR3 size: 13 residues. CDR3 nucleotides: TGTGCCAGCAGTGCAATGACAGGGCGCGAGCAGTACGTC. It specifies CASSAMTGREQYV.

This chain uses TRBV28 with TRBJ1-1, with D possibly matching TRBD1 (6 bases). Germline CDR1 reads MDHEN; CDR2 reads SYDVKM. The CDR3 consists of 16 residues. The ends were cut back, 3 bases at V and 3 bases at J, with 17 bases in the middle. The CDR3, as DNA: TGTGCCAGCAGTTTGAATCGGGGGGCAGGGGACACTGAAGCTTTCTTT. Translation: CASSLNRGAGDTEAFF.

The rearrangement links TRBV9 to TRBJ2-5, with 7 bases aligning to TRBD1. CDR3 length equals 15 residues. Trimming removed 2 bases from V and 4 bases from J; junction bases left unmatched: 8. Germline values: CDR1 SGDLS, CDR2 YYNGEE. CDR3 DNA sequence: TGTGCCAGCAGCGTTCAGACAGGGTTGGGAGAGACCCAGTACTTC. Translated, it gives CASSVQTGLGETQYF.

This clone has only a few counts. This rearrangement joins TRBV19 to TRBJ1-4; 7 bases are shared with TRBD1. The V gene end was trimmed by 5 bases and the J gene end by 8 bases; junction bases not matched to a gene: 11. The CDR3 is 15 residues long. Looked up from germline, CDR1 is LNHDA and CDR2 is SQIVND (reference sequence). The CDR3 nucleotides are TGTGCCAGTAGTGTTGCCGACAGGGTAGCCGAAAAACTGTTTTTT. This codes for CASSVADRVAEKLFF.

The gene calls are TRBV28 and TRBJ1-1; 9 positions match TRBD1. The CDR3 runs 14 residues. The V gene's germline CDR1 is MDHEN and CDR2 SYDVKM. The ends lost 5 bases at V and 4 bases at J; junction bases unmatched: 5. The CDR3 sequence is CASSTGGGGTEAFF. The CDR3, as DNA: TGTGCCAGCAGTACAGGGGGCGGCGGCACTGAAGCTTTCTTT.

The CDR3 protein is CASSPTGQGIIGYTF. Here the CDR3 DNA reads TGTGCCAGCTCACCCACGGGACAGGGTATCATTGGCTACACCTTC. The chain has TRBV18 and TRBJ1-2; 9 bases agree with TRBD1. Trimming took 3 bases from V and 7 from J; bases not matched to a gene: 9. Germline V CDR1 and CDR2: KGHSH, LQKENI. There are 15 residues in the CDR3.

The CDR3, as DNA: TGTGCCAGCAGCTTGGGACAGGGGCCAAACATTCAGTACTTC. It specifies CASSLGQGPNIQYF. The rearrangement joins TRBV5-4 to TRBJ2-4; 8 nucleotides agree with TRBD1. CDR1 and CDR2 from the germline V gene are SGHNT and YYREEE (reference sequence). The CDR3 is made up of 14 amino acids. V lost 0 bases to trimming and J lost 6 bases; unmatched junction nucleotides: 2.

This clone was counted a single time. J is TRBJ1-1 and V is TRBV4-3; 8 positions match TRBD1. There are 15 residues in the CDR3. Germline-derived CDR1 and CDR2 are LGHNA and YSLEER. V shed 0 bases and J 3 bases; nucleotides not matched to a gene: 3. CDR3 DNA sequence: TGCGCCAGCAGCCAAGATCCAGGGGGCTACACTGAAGCTTTCTTT. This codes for CASSQDPGGYTEAFF.

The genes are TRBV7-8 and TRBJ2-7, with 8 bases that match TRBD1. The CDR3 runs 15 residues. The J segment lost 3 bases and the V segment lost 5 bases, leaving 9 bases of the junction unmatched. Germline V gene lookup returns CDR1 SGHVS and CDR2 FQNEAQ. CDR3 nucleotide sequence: TGTGCCAGCAGCCTAACCCCCGGGACAGGCTACGAGCAGTACGTC. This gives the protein CASSLTPGTGYEQYV.